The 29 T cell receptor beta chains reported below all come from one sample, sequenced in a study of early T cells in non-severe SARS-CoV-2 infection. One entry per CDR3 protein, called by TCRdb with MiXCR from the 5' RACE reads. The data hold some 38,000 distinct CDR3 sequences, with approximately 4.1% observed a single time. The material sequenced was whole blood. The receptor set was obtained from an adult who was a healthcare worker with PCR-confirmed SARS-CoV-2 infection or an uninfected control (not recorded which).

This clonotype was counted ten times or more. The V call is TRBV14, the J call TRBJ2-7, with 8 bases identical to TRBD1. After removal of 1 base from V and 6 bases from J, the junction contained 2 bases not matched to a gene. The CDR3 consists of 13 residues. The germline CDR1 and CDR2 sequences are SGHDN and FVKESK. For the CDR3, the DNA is TGTGCCAGCAGCCAAGGACAGGGGAGCGAGCAGTACTTC. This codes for CASSQGQGSEQYF.

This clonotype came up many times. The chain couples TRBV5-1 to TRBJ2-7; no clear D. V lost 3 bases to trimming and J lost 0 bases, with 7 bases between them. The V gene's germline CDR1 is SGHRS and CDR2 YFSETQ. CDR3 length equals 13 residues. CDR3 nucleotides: TGCGCCAGCAGCTCGGGCAACTCCTACGAGCAGTACTTC. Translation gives CASSSGNSYEQYF. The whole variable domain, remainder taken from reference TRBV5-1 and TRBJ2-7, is KAGVTQTPRYLIKTRGQQVTLSCSPISGHRSVSWYQQTPGQGLQFLFEYFSETQRNKGNFPGRFSGRQFSNSRSEMNVSTLELGDSALYLCASSSGNSYEQYFGPGTRLTVT.

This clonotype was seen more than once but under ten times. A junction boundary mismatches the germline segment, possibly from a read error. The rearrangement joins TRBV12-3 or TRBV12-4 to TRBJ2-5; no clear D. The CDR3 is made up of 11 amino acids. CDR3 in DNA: TGTGCCAGCTGTTTTGGGGAGACCCAGTACTTC. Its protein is CASCFGETQYF.

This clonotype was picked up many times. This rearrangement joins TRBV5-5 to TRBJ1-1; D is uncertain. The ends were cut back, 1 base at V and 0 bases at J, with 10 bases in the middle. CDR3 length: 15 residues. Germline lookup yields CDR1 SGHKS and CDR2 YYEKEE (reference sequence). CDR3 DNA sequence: TGTGCCAGCAGCTTGCACCTAGCCATGAACACTGAAGCTTTCTTT. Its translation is CASSLHLAMNTEAFF.

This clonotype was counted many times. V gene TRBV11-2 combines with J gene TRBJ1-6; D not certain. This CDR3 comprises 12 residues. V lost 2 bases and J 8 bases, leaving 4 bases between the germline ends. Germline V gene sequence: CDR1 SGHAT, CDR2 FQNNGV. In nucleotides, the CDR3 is TGTGCCAGCAGCTTAATGCATTCACCCCTCCACTTT. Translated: CASSLMHSPLHF.

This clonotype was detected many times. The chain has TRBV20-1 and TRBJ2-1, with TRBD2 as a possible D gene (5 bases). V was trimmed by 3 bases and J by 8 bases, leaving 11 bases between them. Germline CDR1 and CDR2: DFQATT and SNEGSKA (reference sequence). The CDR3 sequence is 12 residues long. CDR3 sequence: CSASGINDEQFF. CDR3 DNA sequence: TGCAGTGCTAGCGGGATTAATGATGAGCAGTTCTTC.

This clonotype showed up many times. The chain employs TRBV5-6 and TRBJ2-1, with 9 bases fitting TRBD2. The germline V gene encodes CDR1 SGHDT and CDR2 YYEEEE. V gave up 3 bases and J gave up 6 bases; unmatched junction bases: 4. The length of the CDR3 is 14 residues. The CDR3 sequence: CASSYISGSNEQFF. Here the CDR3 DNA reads TGTGCCAGCAGCTATATTAGCGGGAGCAATGAGCAGTTCTTC.

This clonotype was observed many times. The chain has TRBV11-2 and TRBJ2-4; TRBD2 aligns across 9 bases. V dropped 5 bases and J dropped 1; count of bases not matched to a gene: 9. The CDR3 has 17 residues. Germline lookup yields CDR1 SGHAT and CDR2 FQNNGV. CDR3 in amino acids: CASSPVSGSGAKNIQYF. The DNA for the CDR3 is TGTGCCAGCAGCCCAGTTAGCGGGAGCGGGGCCAAAAACATTCAGTACTTC.

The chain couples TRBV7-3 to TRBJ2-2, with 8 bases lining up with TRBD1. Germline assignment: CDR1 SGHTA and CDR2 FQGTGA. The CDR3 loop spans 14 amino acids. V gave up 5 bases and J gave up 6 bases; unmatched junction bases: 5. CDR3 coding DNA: TGTGCCAGCAGCCCTCGACAGGGGTCCGGGGAGCTGTTTTTT. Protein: CASSPRQGSGELFF.

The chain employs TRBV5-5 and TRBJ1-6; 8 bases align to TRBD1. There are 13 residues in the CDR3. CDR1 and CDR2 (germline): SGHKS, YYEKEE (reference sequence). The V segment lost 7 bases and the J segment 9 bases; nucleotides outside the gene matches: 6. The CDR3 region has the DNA TGTGCCAGCTCAGTCCAGGGGGCTTCACCCCTCCACTTT. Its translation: CASSVQGASPLHF.

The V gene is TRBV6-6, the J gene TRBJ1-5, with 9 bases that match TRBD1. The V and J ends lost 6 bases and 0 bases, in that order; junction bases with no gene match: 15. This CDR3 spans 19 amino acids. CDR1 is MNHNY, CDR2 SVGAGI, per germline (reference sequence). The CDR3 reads CASSDTGGFASYSNQPQHF. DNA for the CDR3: TGTGCCAGCAGCGATACAGGGGGCTTTGCTAGTTATAGCAATCAGCCCCAGCATTTT.

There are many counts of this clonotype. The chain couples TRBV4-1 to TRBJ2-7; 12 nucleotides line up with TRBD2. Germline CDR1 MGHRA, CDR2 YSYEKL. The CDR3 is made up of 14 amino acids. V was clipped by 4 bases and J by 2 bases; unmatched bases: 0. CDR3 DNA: TGCGCCAGCAGCCCTAGCGGGAGGGCCTACGAGCAGTACGTC. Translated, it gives CASSPSGRAYEQYV.

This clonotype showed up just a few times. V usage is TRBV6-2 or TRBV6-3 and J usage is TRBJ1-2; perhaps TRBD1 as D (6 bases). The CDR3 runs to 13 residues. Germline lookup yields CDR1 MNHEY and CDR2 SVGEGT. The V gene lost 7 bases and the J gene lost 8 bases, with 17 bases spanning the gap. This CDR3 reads CASKRGAGYGYTF. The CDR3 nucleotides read TGTGCCAGCAAGCGGGGGGCCGGATACGGCTACACCTTC.

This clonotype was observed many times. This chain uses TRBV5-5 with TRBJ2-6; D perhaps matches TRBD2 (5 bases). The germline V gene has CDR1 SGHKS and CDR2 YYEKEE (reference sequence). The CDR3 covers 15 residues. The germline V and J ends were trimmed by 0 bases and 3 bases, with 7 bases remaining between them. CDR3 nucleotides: TGTGCCAGCAGCTTGGATCGGGGTGGGGCCAACGTCCTGACTTTC. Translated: CASSLDRGGANVLTF.

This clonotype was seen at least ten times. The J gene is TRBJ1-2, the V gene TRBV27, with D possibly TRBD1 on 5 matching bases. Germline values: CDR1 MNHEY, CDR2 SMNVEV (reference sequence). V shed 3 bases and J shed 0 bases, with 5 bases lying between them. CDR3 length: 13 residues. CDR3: CASSFRANYGYTF. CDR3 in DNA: TGTGCCAGCAGTTTCAGGGCTAACTATGGCTACACCTTC.

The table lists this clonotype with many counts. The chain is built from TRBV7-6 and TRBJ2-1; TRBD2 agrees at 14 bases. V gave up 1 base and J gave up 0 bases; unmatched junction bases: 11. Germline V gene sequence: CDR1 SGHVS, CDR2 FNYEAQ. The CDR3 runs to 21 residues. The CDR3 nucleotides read TGTGCCAGCAGCTTAGAGAGGGCCGGGACTAGCGGGAGAGTCTCCTACAATGAGCAGTTCTTC. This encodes CASSLERAGTSGRVSYNEQFF.

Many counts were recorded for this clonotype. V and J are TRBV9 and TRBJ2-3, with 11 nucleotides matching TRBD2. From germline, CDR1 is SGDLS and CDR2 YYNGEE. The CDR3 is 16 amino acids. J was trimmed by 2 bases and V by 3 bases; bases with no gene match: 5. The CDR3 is CASSGGTSGYTDTQYF. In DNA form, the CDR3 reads TGTGCCAGCAGCGGCGGGACTAGCGGCTACACAGATACGCAGTATTTT.

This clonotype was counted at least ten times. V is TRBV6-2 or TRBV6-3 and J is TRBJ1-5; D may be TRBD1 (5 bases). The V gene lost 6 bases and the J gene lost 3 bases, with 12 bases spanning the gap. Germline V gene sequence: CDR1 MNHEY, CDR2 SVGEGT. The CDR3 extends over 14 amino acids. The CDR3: CASSLQVYNQPQHF. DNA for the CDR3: TGTGCCAGCAGCCTACAGGTGTACAATCAGCCCCAGCATTTT.

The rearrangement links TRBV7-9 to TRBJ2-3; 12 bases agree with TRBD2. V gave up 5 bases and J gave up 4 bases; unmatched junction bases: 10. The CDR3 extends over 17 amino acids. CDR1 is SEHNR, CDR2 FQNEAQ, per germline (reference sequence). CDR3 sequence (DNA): TGTGCCAGCAGCCACCATCTGACTAGCGGGAGTCCAGATACGCAGTATTTT. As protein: CASSHHLTSGSPDTQYF.

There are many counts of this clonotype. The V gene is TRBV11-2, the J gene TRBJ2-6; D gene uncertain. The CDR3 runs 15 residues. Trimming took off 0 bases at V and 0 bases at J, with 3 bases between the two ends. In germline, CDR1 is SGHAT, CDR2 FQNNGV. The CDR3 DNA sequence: TGTGCCAGCAGCTTAGAACACTCTGGGGCCAACGTCCTGACTTTC. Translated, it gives CASSLEHSGANVLTF.

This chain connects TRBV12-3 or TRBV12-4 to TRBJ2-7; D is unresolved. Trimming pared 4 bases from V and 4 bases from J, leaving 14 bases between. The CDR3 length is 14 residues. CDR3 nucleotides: TGTGCCAGCAGTTCCCCATACTCTCCGTACGAGCAGTACTTC. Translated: CASSSPYSPYEQYF.

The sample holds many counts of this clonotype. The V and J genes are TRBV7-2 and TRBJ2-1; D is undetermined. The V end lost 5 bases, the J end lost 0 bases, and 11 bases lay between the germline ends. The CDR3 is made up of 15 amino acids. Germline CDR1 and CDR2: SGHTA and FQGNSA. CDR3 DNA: TGTGCCAGCAGCCCGCTGGCGGCCTCCTACAATGAGCAGTTCTTC. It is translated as CASSPLAASYNEQFF.

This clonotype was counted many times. Here the CDR3 reads CASSFGTSLHNEQFF. In DNA form, the CDR3 reads TGTGCCAGCAGCTTTGGGACTAGCCTACACAATGAGCAGTTCTTC. The rearrangement joins TRBV7-9 to TRBJ2-1; 9 nucleotides line up with TRBD2. The CDR3 covers 15 residues. CDR1 is SEHNR, CDR2 FQNEAQ, per germline (reference sequence). V gave up 3 bases and J gave up 5 bases; unmatched junction bases: 5.

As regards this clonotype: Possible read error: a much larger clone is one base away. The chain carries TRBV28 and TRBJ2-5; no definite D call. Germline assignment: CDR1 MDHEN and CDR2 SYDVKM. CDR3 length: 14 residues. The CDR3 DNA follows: TGTACCAGCAGTTCCTTCCTTGTAGGAGAGACCCAGTACTTC. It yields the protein CTSSSFLVGETQYF.

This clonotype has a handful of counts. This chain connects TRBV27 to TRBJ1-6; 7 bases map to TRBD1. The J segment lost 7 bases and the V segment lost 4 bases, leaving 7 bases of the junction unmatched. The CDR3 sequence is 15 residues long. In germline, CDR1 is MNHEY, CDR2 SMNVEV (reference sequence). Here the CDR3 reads CASSSTGTANSPLHF. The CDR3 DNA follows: TGTGCCAGCAGTTCCACCGGGACAGCCAATTCACCCCTCCACTTT.

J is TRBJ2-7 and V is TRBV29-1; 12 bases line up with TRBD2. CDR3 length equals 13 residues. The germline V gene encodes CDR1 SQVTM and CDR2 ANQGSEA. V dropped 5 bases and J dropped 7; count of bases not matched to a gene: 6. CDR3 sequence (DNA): TGCAGCGTTAGGACTAGCGGGGCCGGTGAGCAGTACTTC. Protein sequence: CSVRTSGAGEQYF.

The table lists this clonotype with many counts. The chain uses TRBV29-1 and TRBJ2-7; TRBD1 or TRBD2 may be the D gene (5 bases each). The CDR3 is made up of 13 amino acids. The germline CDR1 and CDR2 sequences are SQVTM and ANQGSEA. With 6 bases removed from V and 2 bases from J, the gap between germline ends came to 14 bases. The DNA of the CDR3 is TGCAGCGTCCAGTTTGGGGGTCCCTACGAGCAGTACTTC. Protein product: CSVQFGGPYEQYF.

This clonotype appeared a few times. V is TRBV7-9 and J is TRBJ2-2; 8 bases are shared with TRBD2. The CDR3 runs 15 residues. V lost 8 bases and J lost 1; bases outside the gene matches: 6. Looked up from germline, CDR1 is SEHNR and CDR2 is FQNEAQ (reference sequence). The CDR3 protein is CASGGTRGNTGELFF. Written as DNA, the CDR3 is TGTGCCAGCGGTGGGACTAGGGGGAACACCGGGGAGCTGTTTTTT.

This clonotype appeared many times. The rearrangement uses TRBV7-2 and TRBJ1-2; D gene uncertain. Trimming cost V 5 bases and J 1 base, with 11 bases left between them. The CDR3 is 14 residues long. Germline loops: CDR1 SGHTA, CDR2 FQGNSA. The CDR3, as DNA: TGTGCCAGCAGCCTCCCGGTCTTTAACTATGGCTACACCTTC. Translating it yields CASSLPVFNYGYTF. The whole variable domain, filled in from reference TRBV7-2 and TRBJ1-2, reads GAGVSQSPSNKVTEKGKDVELRCDPISGHTALYWYRQSLGQGLEFLIYFQGNSAPDKSGLPSDRFSAERTGGSVSTLTIQRTQQEDSAVYLCASSLPVFNYGYTFGSGTRLTVV.